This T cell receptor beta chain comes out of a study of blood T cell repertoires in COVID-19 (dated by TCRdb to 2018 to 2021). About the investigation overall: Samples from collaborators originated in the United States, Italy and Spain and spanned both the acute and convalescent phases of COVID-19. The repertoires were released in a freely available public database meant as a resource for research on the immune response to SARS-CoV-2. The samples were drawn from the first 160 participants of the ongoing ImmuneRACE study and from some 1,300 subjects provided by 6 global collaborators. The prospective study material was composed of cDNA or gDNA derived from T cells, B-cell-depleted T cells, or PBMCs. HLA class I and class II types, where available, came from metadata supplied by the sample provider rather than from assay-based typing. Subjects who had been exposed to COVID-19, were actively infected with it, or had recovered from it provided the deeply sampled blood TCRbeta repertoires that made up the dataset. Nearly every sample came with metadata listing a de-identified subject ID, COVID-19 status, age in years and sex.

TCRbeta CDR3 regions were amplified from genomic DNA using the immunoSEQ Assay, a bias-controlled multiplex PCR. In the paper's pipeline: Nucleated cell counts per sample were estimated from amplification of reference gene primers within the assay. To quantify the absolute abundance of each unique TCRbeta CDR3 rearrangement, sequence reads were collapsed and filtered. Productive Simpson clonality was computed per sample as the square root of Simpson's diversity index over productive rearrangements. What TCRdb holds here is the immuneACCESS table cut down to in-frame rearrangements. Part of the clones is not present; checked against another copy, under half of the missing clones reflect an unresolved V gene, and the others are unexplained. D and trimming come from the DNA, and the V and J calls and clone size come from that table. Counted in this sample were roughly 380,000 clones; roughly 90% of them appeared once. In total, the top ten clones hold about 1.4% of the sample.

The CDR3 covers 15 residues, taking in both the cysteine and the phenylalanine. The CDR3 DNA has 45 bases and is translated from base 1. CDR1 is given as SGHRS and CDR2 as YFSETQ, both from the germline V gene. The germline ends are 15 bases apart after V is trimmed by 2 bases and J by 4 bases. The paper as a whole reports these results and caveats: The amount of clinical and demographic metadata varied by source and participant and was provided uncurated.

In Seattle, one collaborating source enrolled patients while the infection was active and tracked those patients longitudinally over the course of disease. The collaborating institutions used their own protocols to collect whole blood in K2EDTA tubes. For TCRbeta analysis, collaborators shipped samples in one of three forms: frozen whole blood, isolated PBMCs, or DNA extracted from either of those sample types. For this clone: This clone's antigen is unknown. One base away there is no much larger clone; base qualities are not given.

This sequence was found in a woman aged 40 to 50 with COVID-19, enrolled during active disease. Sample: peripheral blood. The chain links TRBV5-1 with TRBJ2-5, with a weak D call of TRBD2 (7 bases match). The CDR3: CASSLYSGGGETQYF. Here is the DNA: TGCGCCAGCAGCTTATATTCGGGGGGCGGAGAGACCCAGTACTTC.